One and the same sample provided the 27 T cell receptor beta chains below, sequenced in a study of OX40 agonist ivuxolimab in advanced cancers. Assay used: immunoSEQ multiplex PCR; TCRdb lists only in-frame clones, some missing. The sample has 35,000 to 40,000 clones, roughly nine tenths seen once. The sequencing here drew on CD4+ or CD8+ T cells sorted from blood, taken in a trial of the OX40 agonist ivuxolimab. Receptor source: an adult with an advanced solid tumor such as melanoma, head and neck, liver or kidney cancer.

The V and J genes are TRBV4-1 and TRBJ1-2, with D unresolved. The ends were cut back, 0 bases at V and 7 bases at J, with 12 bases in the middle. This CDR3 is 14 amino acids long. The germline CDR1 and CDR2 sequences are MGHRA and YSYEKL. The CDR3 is CASSQDDGNGGYTF. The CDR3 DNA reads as TGCGCCAGCAGCCAAGATGACGGGAACGGTGGCTACACCTTC.

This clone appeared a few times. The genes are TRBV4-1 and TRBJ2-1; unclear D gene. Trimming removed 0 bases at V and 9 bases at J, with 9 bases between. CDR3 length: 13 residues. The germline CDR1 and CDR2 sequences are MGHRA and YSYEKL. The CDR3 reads CASSQEGYGEQFF. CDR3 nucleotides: TGCGCCAGCAGCCAAGAAGGGTATGGTGAGCAGTTCTTC.

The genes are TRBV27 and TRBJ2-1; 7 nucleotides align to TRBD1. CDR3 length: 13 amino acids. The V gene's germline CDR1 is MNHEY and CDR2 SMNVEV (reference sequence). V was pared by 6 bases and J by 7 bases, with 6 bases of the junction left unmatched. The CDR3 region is CASRMTGSNEQFF. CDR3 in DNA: TGTGCCAGCAGGATGACAGGGAGTAATGAGCAGTTCTTC.

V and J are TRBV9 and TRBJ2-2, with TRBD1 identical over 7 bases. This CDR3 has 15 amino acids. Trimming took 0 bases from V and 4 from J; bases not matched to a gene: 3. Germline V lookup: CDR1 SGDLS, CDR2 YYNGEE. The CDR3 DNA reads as TGTGCCAGCAGCGTAGGACAGGGCCCCACCGGGGAGCTGTTTTTT. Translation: CASSVGQGPTGELFF.

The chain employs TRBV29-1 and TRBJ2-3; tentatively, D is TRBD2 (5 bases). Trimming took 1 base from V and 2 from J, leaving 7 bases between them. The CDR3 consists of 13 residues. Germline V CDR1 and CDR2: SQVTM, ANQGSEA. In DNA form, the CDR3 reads TGCAGCGTTGAAGCCCGGGACACAGATACGCAGTATTTT. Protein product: CSVEARDTDTQYF.

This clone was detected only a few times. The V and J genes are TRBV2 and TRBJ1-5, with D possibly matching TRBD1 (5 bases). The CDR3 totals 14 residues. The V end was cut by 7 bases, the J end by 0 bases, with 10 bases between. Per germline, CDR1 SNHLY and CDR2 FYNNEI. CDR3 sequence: CASKGSASNQPQHF. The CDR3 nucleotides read TGTGCCAGCAAGGGGAGCGCTAGCAATCAGCCCCAGCATTTT.

The CDR3 here is CSVLKGGGEQYF. The CDR3 DNA reads TGCAGCGTCCTCAAGGGTGGGGGCGAGCAGTACTTC. The chain combines TRBV29-1 with TRBJ2-7; either TRBD1 or TRBD2 may fit D (5 bases each). Germline values: CDR1 SQVTM, CDR2 ANQGSEA. V lost 6 bases and J 6 bases, leaving 15 bases between the germline ends. This CDR3 has 12 residues.

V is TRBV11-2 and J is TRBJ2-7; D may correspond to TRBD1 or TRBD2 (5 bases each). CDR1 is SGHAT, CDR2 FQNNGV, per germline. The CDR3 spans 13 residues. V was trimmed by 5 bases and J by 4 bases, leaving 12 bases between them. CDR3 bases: TGTGCCAGCAGCCGACAGAGGGTTTACGAGCAGTACTTC. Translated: CASSRQRVYEQYF.

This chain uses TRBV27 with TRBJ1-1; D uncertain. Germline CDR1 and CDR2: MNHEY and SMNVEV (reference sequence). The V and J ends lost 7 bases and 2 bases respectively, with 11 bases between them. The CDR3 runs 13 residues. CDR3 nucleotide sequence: TGTGCCAGCACCCCCACAGCTAACACTGAAGCTTTCTTT. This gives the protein CASTPTANTEAFF.

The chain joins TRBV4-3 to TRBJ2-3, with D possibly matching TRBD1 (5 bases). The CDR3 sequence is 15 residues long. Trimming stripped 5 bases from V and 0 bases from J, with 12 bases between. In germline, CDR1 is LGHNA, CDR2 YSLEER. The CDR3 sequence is CASSSWTTSTDTQYF. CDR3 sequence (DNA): TGCGCCAGCAGCTCGTGGACAACAAGCACAGATACGCAGTATTTT.

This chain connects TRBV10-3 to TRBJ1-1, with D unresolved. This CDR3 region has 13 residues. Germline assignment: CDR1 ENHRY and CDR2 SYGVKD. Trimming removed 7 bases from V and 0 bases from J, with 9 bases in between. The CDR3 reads CAIKAGVNTEAFF. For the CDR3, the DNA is TGTGCCATCAAGGCAGGAGTGAACACTGAAGCTTTCTTT.

The CDR3 nucleotides read TGTGCCAGCAGCTTAGCCCCAGGGGATAACTATGGCTACACCTTC. Protein: CASSLAPGDNYGYTF. This chain uses TRBV7-6 with TRBJ1-2; a possible D gene is TRBD1 (6 bases). V gave up 0 bases and J gave up 1 base, with 9 bases separating them. Germline CDR1 reads SGHVS; CDR2 reads FNYEAQ. This CDR3 is 15 amino acids long.

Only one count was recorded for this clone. Here the CDR3 DNA reads TGCGCCAGCAGCCAAGATGCCAGGGGGACTTCCTACGAGCAGTACTTC. Protein sequence: CASSQDARGTSYEQYF. The chain employs TRBV4-3 and TRBJ2-7, with TRBD1 as a possible D gene (7 bases). The CDR3 extends over 16 amino acids. Trimming removed 0 bases at V and 1 base at J, with 13 bases between. CDR1 is LGHNA and CDR2 is YSLEER in the germline V gene.

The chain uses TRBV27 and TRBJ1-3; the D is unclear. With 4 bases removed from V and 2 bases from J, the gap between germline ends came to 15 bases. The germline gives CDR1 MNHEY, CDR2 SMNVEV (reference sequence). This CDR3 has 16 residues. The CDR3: CASSSLGTGTGNTIYF. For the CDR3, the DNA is TGTGCCAGCAGTTCATTAGGTACGGGAACTGGAAACACCATATATTTT.

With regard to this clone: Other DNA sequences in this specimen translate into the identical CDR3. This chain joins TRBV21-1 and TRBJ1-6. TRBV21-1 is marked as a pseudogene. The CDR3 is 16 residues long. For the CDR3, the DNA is TGTGCCAGCCGAAACCGGAGACTTTACAGCAATTCACCCCTCCACTTT. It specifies CASRNRRLYSNSPLHF.

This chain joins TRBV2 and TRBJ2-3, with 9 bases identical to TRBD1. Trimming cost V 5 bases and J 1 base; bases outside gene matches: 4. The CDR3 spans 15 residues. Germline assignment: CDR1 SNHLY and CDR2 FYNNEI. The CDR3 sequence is CASSWDREGTDTQYF. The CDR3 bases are TGTGCCAGCAGTTGGGACAGGGAGGGCACAGATACGCAGTATTTT. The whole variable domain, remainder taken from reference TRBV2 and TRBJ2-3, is EPEVTQTPSHQVTQMGQEVILRCVPISNHLYFYWYRQILGQKVEFLVSFYNNEISEKSEIFDDQFSVERPDGSNFTLKIRSTKLEDSAMYFCASSWDREGTDTQYFGPGTRLTVL.

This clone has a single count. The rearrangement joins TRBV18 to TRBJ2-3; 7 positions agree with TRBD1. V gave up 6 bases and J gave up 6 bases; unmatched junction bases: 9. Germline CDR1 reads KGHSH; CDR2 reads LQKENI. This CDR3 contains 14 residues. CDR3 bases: TGTGCCAGCTCCTTACAGGGGTTCGTTGATACGCAGTATTTT. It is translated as CASSLQGFVDTQYF.

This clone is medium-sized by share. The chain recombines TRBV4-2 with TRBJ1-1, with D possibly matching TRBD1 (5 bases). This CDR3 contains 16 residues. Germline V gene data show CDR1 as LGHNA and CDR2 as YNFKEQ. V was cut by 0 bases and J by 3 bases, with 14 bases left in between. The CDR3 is CASSQEGGIRDTEAFF. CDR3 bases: TGTGCCAGCAGCCAAGAGGGGGGGATACGGGACACTGAAGCTTTCTTT.

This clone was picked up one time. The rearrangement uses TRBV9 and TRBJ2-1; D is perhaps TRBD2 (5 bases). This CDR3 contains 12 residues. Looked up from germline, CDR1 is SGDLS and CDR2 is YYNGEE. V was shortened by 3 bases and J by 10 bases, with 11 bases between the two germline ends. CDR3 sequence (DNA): TGTGCCAGCAGCGCTAGCCCGTGGGAGCAGTTCTTC. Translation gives CASSASPWEQFF.

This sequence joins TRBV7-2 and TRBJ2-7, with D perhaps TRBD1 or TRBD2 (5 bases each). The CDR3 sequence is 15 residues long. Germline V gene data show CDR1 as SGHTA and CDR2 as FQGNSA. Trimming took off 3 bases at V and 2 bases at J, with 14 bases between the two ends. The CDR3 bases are TGTGCCAGCAGCTTTCCCTCCGGGGCGACCTACGAGCAGTACTTC. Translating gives CASSFPSGATYEQYF. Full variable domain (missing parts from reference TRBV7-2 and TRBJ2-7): GAGVSQSPSNKVTEKGKDVELRCDPISGHTALYWYRQSLGQGLEFLIYFQGNSAPDKSGLPSDRFSAERTGGSVSTLTIQRTQQEDSAVYLCASSFPSGATYEQYFGPGTRLTVT.

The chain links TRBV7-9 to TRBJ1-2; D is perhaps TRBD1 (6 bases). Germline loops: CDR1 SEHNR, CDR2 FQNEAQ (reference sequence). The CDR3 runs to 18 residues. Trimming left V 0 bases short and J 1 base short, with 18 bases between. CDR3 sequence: CASSLAHLGLGGNYGYTF. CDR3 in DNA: TGTGCCAGCAGCTTAGCGCATTTGGGGCTAGGGGGTAACTATGGCTACACCTTC. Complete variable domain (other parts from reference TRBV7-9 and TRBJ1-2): DTGVSQNPRHKITKRGQNVTFRCDPISEHNRLYWYRQTLGQGPEFLTYFQNEAQLEKSRLLSDRFSAERPKGSFSTLEIQRTEQGDSAMYLCASSLAHLGLGGNYGYTFGSGTRLTVV.

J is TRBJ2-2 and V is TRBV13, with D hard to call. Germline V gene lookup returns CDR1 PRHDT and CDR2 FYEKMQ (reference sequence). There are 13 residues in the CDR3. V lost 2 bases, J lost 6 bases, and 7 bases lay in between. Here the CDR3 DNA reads TGTGCCAGCAGCTTACGAGGATCCGGGGAGCTGTTTTTT. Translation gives CASSLRGSGELFF.

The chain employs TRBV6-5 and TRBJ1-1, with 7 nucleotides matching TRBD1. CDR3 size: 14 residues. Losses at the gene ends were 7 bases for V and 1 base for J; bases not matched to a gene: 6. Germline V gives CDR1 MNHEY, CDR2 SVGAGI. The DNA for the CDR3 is TGTGCCAGCAAATTCAACAGGGGGAACACTGAAGCTTTCTTT. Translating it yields CASKFNRGNTEAFF.

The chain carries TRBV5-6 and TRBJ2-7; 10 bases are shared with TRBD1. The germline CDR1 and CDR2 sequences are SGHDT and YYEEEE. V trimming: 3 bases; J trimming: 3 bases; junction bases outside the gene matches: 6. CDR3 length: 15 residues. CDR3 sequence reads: CASSSPGTGVYEQYF. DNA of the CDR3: TGTGCCAGCAGCTCCCCCGGGACAGGGGTCTACGAGCAGTACTTC.

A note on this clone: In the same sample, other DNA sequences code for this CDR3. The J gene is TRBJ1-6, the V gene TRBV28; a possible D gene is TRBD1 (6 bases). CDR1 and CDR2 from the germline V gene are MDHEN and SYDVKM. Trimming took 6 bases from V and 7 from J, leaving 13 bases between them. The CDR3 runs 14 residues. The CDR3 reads CASSPDRLNSPLHF. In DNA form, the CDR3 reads TGTGCCAGCAGCCCGGACAGACTAAATTCACCCCTCCACTTT.

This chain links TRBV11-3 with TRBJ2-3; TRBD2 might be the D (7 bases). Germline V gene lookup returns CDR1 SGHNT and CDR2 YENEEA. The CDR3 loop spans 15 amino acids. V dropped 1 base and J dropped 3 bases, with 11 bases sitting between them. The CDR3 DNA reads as TGTGCCAGCAGCTTAGGGGGAGGGGGGACAGATACGCAGTATTTT. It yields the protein CASSLGGGGTDTQYF.

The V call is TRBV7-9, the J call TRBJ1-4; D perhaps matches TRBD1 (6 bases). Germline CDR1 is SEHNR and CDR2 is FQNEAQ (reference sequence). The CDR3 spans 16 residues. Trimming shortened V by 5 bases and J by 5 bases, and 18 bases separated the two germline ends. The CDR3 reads CASSGNYRAGNEKLFF. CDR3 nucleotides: TGTGCCAGCAGCGGGAACTACAGGGCTGGGAATGAAAAACTGTTTTTT.